This passage covers 6 T cell receptor beta chains from one sample sequenced in a study of T cell responses to AZD1222 COVID-19 vaccine (dated by TCRdb to the early 2020s). The sample's time point label, decoded: about 28 days (+/-7) after the second vaccine dose. The library was made by the immunoSEQ multiplex PCR assay. Not all clones reach the TCRdb copy of this immuneACCESS table, which keeps in-frame sequences only. Checked studies attribute under half of the gap to unresolved V genes and leave the rest unexplained. The sample has roughly 150,000 clones on record, 90% to 95% of them singletons. The biggest ten clones account for 5.1% of the sample. The material was peripheral blood, obtained 28 days after the second AZD1222 dose. These receptors originate from an adult who received the AZD1222 COVID-19 vaccine.

V usage is TRBV28 and J usage is TRBJ2-7, with D possibly TRBD1 on 6 matching bases. The germline gives CDR1 MDHEN, CDR2 SYDVKM. The CDR3 contains 14 residues. With 8 bases removed from V and 1 base from J, the gap between germline ends came to 15 bases. CDR3 sequence: CASFTTGHSYEQYF. DNA of the CDR3: TGTGCCAGCTTCACGACGGGACATTCCTACGAGCAGTACTTC. Complete variable domain (other parts from reference TRBV28 and TRBJ2-7): DVKVTQSSRYLVKRTGEKVFLECVQDMDHENMFWYRQDPGLGLRLIYFSYDVKMKEKGDIPEGYSVSREKKERFSLILESASTNQTSMYLCASFTTGHSYEQYFGPGTRLTVT.

For the CDR3, the DNA is TGTGCCAGTAGTATTTGGGGTAACACCGGGGAGCTGTTTTTT. This codes for CASSIWGNTGELFF. The chain is built from TRBV19 and TRBJ2-2; D is ambiguous. The CDR3 extends over 14 amino acids. Germline V gene sequence: CDR1 LNHDA, CDR2 SQIVND (reference sequence). Trimming removed 3 bases at V and 2 bases at J, with 7 bases between.

The rearrangement links TRBV30 to TRBJ1-4; no clear D. CDR1 is GTSNPN and CDR2 is SVGIG in the germline V gene (reference sequence). V was cut by 0 bases and J by 8 bases, with 10 bases left in between. The CDR3 runs 13 residues. CDR3 sequence reads: CAWSVEGPEKLFF. The CDR3 nucleotides read TGTGCCTGGAGTGTTGAGGGCCCAGAAAAACTGTTTTTT. Full variable domain (remainder filled in from reference TRBV30 and TRBJ1-4): SQTIHQWPATLVQPVGSPLSLECTVEGTSNPNLYWYRQAAGRGLQLLFYSVGIGQISSEVPQNLSASRPQDRQFILSSKKLLLSDSGFYLCAWSVEGPEKLFFGSGTQLSVL.

The gene calls are TRBV29-1 and TRBJ2-1; a possible D gene is TRBD2 (6 bases). Trimming left V 0 bases short and J 6 bases short, with 27 bases between. From germline, CDR1 is SQVTM and CDR2 ANQGSEA. The CDR3 runs 19 residues. The CDR3 sequence: CSVEDRRGKREIGPNEQFF. The CDR3 DNA follows: TGCAGCGTTGAAGACCGACGGGGGAAGAGGGAGATAGGGCCCAATGAGCAGTTCTTC.

This chain joins TRBV21-1 and TRBJ2-5; the table gives TRBD1 as D, unverified against the DNA. TRBV21-1 is a listed pseudogene. The CDR3 is made up of 16 amino acids. The CDR3 reads CASSKKWDRGLETQYF. The CDR3 DNA is TGTGCCAGCAGCAAAAAATGGGACAGGGGGTTAGAGACCCAGTACTTC.

This chain links TRBV7-2 with TRBJ1-5; TRBD1 matches at 7 bases. The germline gives CDR1 SGHTA, CDR2 FQGNSA. This CDR3 is 13 amino acids long. With V trimmed by 3 bases and J by 6 bases, 2 bases remained unmatched. The CDR3 sequence: CASSLAGGQPQHF. The CDR3 nucleotides are TGTGCCAGCAGCTTGGCAGGGGGTCAGCCCCAGCATTTT.